Listed below are T cell receptor beta chains from one sample, sequenced in a study of T cell responses to AZD1222 COVID-19 vaccine. Data came from immunoSEQ multiplex PCR; TCRdb stores just in-frame clones and leaves some out. The top ten clones hold roughly 8% of a sample with around 81,000 clones, approximately 90% of them seen once. The sequencing used peripheral blood, collected 28 days after the second AZD1222 dose. Receptor source: an adult who received the AZD1222 COVID-19 vaccine. The CDR3 runs from the conserved cysteine through the conserved F or W. A D gene is named only where the DNA matches it firmly. Not every row has a clone size; where given, it reads once, few, many or a size class.

v_gene: TRBV28
d_gene: TRBD1
j_gene: TRBJ1-5
abundance: NA
CDR3aa: CASREPGQNQPQHF
CDR3nt: TGTGCCAGCAGAGAACCGGGACAGAATCAGCCCCAGCATTTT

v_gene: TRBV30
d_gene: NA
j_gene: TRBJ2-7
abundance: NA
CDR3aa: CAWSLPYEQYF
CDR3nt: TGTGCCTGGAGTTTACCCTACGAGCAGTACTTC

v_gene: TRBV5-1
d_gene: NA
j_gene: TRBJ2-1
abundance: NA
CDR3aa: CASSRQTSAYFRANEQFF
CDR3nt: TGCGCCAGCAGCCGGCAGACGAGCGCCTACTTCCGCGCGAATGAGCAGTTCTTC

v_gene: TRBV29-1
d_gene: NA
j_gene: TRBJ2-7
abundance: NA
CDR3aa: CSGSGTNGEQYF
CDR3nt: TGCAGCGGATCCGGGACAAACGGCGAGCAGTACTTC

v_gene: TRBV9
d_gene: NA
j_gene: TRBJ2-5
abundance: NA
CDR3aa: CASSVGQQETQYF
CDR3nt: TGTGCCAGCAGCGTTGGGCAACAAGAGACCCAGTACTTC

v_gene: TRBV27
d_gene: NA
j_gene: TRBJ1-1
abundance: NA
CDR3aa: CASSPRRAGDTEAFF
CDR3nt: TGTGCCAGCAGTCCTCGGCGGGCTGGGGACACTGAAGCTTTCTTT

v_gene: TRBV5-1
d_gene: NA
j_gene: TRBJ2-7
abundance: NA
CDR3aa: CASSFSQGSYEQYF
CDR3nt: TGCGCCAGCAGCTTCAGTCAGGGTAGCTACGAGCAGTACTTC

v_gene: TRBV29-1
d_gene: TRBD1
j_gene: TRBJ1-1
abundance: NA
CDR3aa: CSARETGTTEAFF
CDR3nt: TGCAGCGCTAGGGAGACAGGGACCACTGAAGCTTTCTTT

v_gene: TRBV5-1
d_gene: NA
j_gene: TRBJ2-5
abundance: NA
CDR3aa: CASSLGNSGAQETQYF
CDR3nt: TGCGCCAGCAGCTTGGGAAATAGTGGGGCCCAAGAGACCCAGTACTTC

v_gene: TRBV3-1/TRBV3-2
d_gene: TRBD2
j_gene: TRBJ2-3
abundance: NA
CDR3aa: CASSQGIPGGRTDTQYF
CDR3nt: TGTGCCAGCAGCCAAGGAATCCCGGGAGGCCGCACAGATACGCAGTATTTT

v_gene: TRBV5-1
d_gene: TRBD1
j_gene: TRBJ2-1
abundance: NA
CDR3aa: CASSLLGQGSSSYNEQFF
CDR3nt: TGCGCCAGCAGCTTGTTGGGACAGGGATCTTCCTCCTACAATGAGCAGTTCTTC

v_gene: TRBV28
d_gene: TRBD1
j_gene: TRBJ1-3
abundance: NA
CDR3aa: CASGTPRQGSSGNTIYF
CDR3nt: TGTGCCAGCGGGACTCCCCGACAGGGTTCCTCTGGAAACACCATATATTTT

v_gene: TRBV18
d_gene: TRBD1
j_gene: TRBJ1-2
abundance: medium-sized
CDR3aa: CASSPGDRGQVGYGYTF
CDR3nt: TGTGCCAGCTCACCGGGGGACAGGGGGCAGGTTGGCTATGGCTACACCTTC

v_gene: TRBV6-5
d_gene: NA
j_gene: TRBJ2-7
abundance: NA
CDR3aa: CASAQQGWWEQYF
CDR3nt: TGTGCCAGCGCGCAACAGGGTTGGTGGGAGCAGTACTTC

v_gene: TRBV5-4
d_gene: NA
j_gene: TRBJ1-5
abundance: NA
CDR3aa: CASSLDSNQPQHF
CDR3nt: TGTGCCAGCAGCTTGGACAGCAATCAGCCCCAGCATTTT

v_gene: TRBV30
d_gene: TRBD2
j_gene: TRBJ2-1
abundance: NA
CDR3aa: CAWSLLAGGPSEQFF
CDR3nt: TGTGCCTGGAGTCTACTAGCGGGAGGGCCCTCCGAGCAGTTCTTC

v_gene: TRBV19
d_gene: NA
j_gene: TRBJ2-5
abundance: NA
CDR3aa: CASSTTGFQETQYF
CDR3nt: TGTGCCAGTAGTACTACAGGTTTCCAAGAGACCCAGTACTTC

v_gene: TRBV11-1
d_gene: NA
j_gene: TRBJ2-3
abundance: NA
CDR3aa: CASSFGPATSTDTQYF
CDR3nt: TGTGCCAGCAGTTTCGGACCGGCGACTAGCACAGATACGCAGTATTTT

v_gene: TRBV6-2/TRBV6-3
d_gene: NA
j_gene: TRBJ1-1
abundance: NA
CDR3aa: CASSYLRQSPEAFF
CDR3nt: TGTGCCAGCAGTTACCTCCGACAATCCCCTGAAGCTTTCTTT

v_gene: TRBV9
d_gene: TRBD2
j_gene: TRBJ2-1
abundance: NA
CDR3aa: CASSLEGSGIGGQFF
CDR3nt: TGTGCCAGCAGCCTCGAGGGTAGCGGGATTGGTGGGCAGTTCTTC

v_gene: TRBV18
d_gene: TRBD1
j_gene: TRBJ2-7
abundance: NA
CDR3aa: CASSSQTGSYEQYF
CDR3nt: TGTGCCAGCTCATCTCAGACAGGGAGCTACGAGCAGTACTTC

v_gene: TRBV19
d_gene: NA
j_gene: TRBJ2-1
abundance: NA
CDR3aa: CASTRGVEQFF
CDR3nt: TGTGCCAGTACTCGTGGTGTTGAGCAGTTCTTC

v_gene: TRBV7-9
d_gene: TRBD1
j_gene: TRBJ1-3
abundance: once
CDR3aa: CASKGAENTIYF
CDR3nt: TGTGCCAGCAAGGGGGCGGAAAACACCATATATTTT

v_gene: TRBV13
d_gene: NA
j_gene: TRBJ2-7
abundance: NA
CDR3aa: CASSLVGGHEQYF
CDR3nt: TGTGCCAGCAGCTTAGTTGGGGGCCACGAGCAGTACTTC

v_gene: TRBV11-2
d_gene: NA
j_gene: TRBJ2-7
abundance: NA
CDR3aa: CASSLSRNEQYF
CDR3nt: TGTGCCAGCAGCTTAAGTCGCAACGAGCAGTACTTC

v_gene: TRBV7-9
d_gene: NA
j_gene: TRBJ1-4
abundance: NA
CDR3aa: CASRPGLNEKLFF
CDR3nt: TGTGCCAGCAGACCGGGCCTTAATGAAAAACTGTTTTTT

v_gene: TRBV3-1/TRBV3-2
d_gene: TRBD1
j_gene: TRBJ1-3
abundance: NA
CDR3aa: CASNISPQGARNTIYF
CDR3nt: TGTGCCAGCAATATCTCCCCACAGGGGGCCAGAAACACCATATATTTT

v_gene: TRBV6-5
d_gene: NA
j_gene: TRBJ1-3
abundance: NA
CDR3aa: CASSRAGHTGNTIYF
CDR3nt: TGTGCCAGCAGTCGCGCTGGACATACTGGAAACACCATATATTTT

v_gene: TRBV19
d_gene: NA
j_gene: TRBJ2-3
abundance: NA
CDR3aa: CASSIDAPGGTDTQYF
CDR3nt: TGTGCCAGTAGTATAGATGCCCCTGGGGGCACAGATACGCAGTATTTT

v_gene: TRBV29-1
d_gene: TRBD2
j_gene: TRBJ2-1
abundance: once
CDR3aa: CSVGGGGNEQFF
CDR3nt: TGCAGCGTTGGGGGGGGAGGCAATGAGCAGTTCTTC

v_gene: TRBV19
d_gene: NA
j_gene: TRBJ1-1
abundance: once
CDR3aa: CASSGGFDLLKLFF
CDR3nt: TGTGCCAGTAGCGGGGGGTTCGACTTACTGAAGCTTTTCTTT

v_gene: TRBV11-2
d_gene: TRBD2
j_gene: TRBJ2-5
abundance: NA
CDR3aa: CASSLRLAELQETQYF
CDR3nt: TGTGCCAGCAGCTTACGGCTAGCGGAACTCCAAGAGACCCAGTACTTC

v_gene: TRBV7-9
d_gene: NA
j_gene: TRBJ1-2
abundance: NA
CDR3aa: CASSMSDIGNYGYTF
CDR3nt: TGTGCCAGCAGCATGTCGGATATCGGTAACTATGGCTACACCTTC

v_gene: TRBV5-4
d_gene: NA
j_gene: TRBJ1-5
abundance: few
CDR3aa: CASSLGPSDQPQHF
CDR3nt: TGTGCCAGCAGCTTGGGTCCCTCGGATCAGCCCCAGCATTTT

v_gene: TRBV4-2
d_gene: NA
j_gene: TRBJ1-4
abundance: NA
CDR3aa: CASSHASGATNEKLFF
CDR3nt: TGTGCCAGCAGCCACGCATCAGGGGCAACTAATGAAAAACTGTTTTTT

v_gene: TRBV18
d_gene: NA
j_gene: TRBJ1-3
abundance: NA
CDR3aa: CASSPGTAGNTIYF
CDR3nt: TGTGCCAGCTCACCAGGGACCGCAGGAAACACCATATATTTT

v_gene: TRBV9
d_gene: NA
j_gene: TRBJ1-1
abundance: NA
CDR3aa: CASSVGGYTEAFF
CDR3nt: TGTGCCAGCAGCGTAGGGGGTTACACTGAAGCTTTCTTT

v_gene: TRBV19
d_gene: NA
j_gene: TRBJ2-1
abundance: once
CDR3aa: CASRPGAGLSSFYYNEQFF
CDR3nt: TGTGCCAGTAGGCCGGGGGCAGGGTTAAGTTCGTTTTATTACAATGAGCAGTTCTTC

v_gene: TRBV6-5
d_gene: TRBD1
j_gene: TRBJ2-7
abundance: NA
CDR3aa: CASRPGQDYEQYF
CDR3nt: TGTGCCAGCAGACCGGGACAGGATTACGAGCAGTACTTC

v_gene: TRBV5-4
d_gene: NA
j_gene: TRBJ2-3
abundance: NA
CDR3aa: CASSKSTDTQYF
CDR3nt: TGTGCCAGCAGCAAAAGCACAGATACGCAGTATTTT

v_gene: TRBV9
d_gene: NA
j_gene: TRBJ1-3
abundance: NA
CDR3aa: CASSVAGRKPADIYF
CDR3nt: TGTGCCAGCAGCGTAGCAGGCAGGAAACCCGCAGACATATATTTT

v_gene: TRBV5-1
d_gene: TRBD2
j_gene: TRBJ2-1
abundance: NA
CDR3aa: CASSILAGEPGEQFF
CDR3nt: TGCGCCAGCAGCATACTAGCGGGAGAACCCGGGGAGCAGTTCTTC

v_gene: TRBV6-5
d_gene: TRBD1
j_gene: TRBJ1-4
abundance: NA
CDR3aa: CASSRQGGLNEKLFF
CDR3nt: TGTGCCAGCAGTCGACAGGGAGGACTTAATGAAAAACTGTTTTTT

v_gene: TRBV7-8
d_gene: NA
j_gene: TRBJ2-7
abundance: NA
CDR3aa: CASSFIGEQYF
CDR3nt: TGTGCCAGCAGTTTTATCGGGGAGCAGTACTTC

v_gene: TRBV24-1
d_gene: NA
j_gene: TRBJ2-2
abundance: NA
CDR3aa: CATSDRSQGGPTGELFF
CDR3nt: TGTGCCACCAGTGATCGTTCTCAAGGGGGACCCACCGGGGAGCTGTTTTTT

v_gene: TRBV3-1/TRBV3-2
d_gene: NA
j_gene: TRBJ2-5
abundance: NA
CDR3aa: CASSPPPIQETQYF
CDR3nt: TGTGCCAGCAGCCCCCCCCCTATCCAAGAGACCCAGTACTTC

v_gene: TRBV27
d_gene: TRBD1
j_gene: TRBJ2-7
abundance: NA
CDR3aa: CASSQGQGANEQYF
CDR3nt: TGTGCCAGCAGTCAGGGACAGGGGGCGAACGAGCAGTACTTC

v_gene: TRBV6-5
d_gene: NA
j_gene: TRBJ2-4
abundance: NA
CDR3aa: CASSYGGRVKNIQYF
CDR3nt: TGTGCCAGCAGTTACGGGGGGCGCGTCAAAAACATTCAGTACTTC

v_gene: TRBV28
d_gene: NA
j_gene: TRBJ2-3
abundance: NA
CDR3aa: CASSSRDTQYF
CDR3nt: TGTGCCAGCAGTTCCAGAGATACGCAGTATTTT

v_gene: TRBV18
d_gene: NA
j_gene: TRBJ2-1
abundance: NA
CDR3aa: CASSPPLGGSSYNEQFF
CDR3nt: TGTGCCAGCTCACCACCCCTCGGAGGGAGCTCCTACAATGAGCAGTTCTTC

v_gene: TRBV5-1
d_gene: NA
j_gene: TRBJ2-5
abundance: NA
CDR3aa: CASREVETQYF
CDR3nt: TGCGCCAGCAGGGAGGTGGAGACCCAGTACTTC

v_gene: TRBV20-1
d_gene: NA
j_gene: TRBJ2-3
abundance: once
CDR3aa: CSASDPGRDTQYF
CDR3nt: TGCAGTGCTAGTGACCCCGGCCGTGATACGCAGTATTTT

v_gene: TRBV27
d_gene: NA
j_gene: TRBJ1-1
abundance: NA
CDR3aa: CASRRTKDSPNTEAFF
CDR3nt: TGTGCCAGCAGAAGGACGAAGGACAGCCCTAACACTGAAGCTTTCTTT

v_gene: TRBV19
d_gene: NA
j_gene: TRBJ2-7
abundance: NA
CDR3aa: CASSRRSSYEQYF
CDR3nt: TGTGCCAGTAGCCGACGGAGCTCCTACGAGCAGTACTTC

v_gene: TRBV3-1/TRBV3-2
d_gene: TRBD1
j_gene: TRBJ1-4
abundance: NA
CDR3aa: CASSRQGSNEKLFF
CDR3nt: TGTGCCAGCAGCCGACAGGGCTCTAATGAAAAACTGTTTTTT

v_gene: TRBV5-5
d_gene: TRBD1
j_gene: TRBJ1-6
abundance: NA
CDR3aa: CASSRGTGVSPLHF
CDR3nt: TGTGCCAGCAGCCGAGGGACAGGGGTCTCACCCCTCCACTTT

v_gene: TRBV28
d_gene: NA
j_gene: TRBJ2-5
abundance: NA
CDR3aa: CASSFAGRDPTQYF
CDR3nt: TGTGCCAGCAGTTTCGCTGGGCGGGACCCGACCCAGTACTTC

v_gene: TRBV24-1
d_gene: TRBD1
j_gene: TRBJ1-4
abundance: NA
CDR3aa: CATSDDRDRGATNEKLFF
CDR3nt: TGTGCCACCAGTGATGACCGGGACAGAGGAGCAACTAATGAAAAACTGTTTTTT

v_gene: TRBV29-1
d_gene: NA
j_gene: TRBJ2-4
abundance: NA
CDR3aa: CSGLRQELAKNIQYF
CDR3nt: TGCAGCGGCCTCAGACAGGAATTAGCCAAAAACATTCAGTACTTC